This TCR beta chain was identified during a study of prognosis after radiotherapy for stage I lung cancer. As for the study in general: About 7 patients had tumors that were squamous cell carcinoma, and eleven to twelve had adenocarcinoma.

Deletions cut 4 bases from V and 6 bases from J, with 11 bases between. The CDR3 totals 12 residues. Germline V gives CDR1 SGHRS, CDR2 YFSETQ. CT and PET/CT showed node-negative disease in all patients, who had no prior chemotherapy, radiotherapy or other malignancies. TCR beta CDR3 amplification from genomic DNA was performed by two-round multiplex PCR. First-round PCR, the initial amplification, used primers specific to each TRBV and TRBJ gene. TCRdb re-called the multiplex PCR reads with MiXCR, one entry per CDR3 protein. Of 20,000 to 30,000 distinct CDR3 sequences listed, roughly two fifths were seen once; the top ten hold about 22%.

This sample comprised PBMCs, obtained before or after stereotactic body radiation therapy (not recorded which). The TCR originated in a donor aged 50 or older with non-small cell lung cancer. The chain carries TRBV5-1 and TRBJ2-7; no definite D call. DNA of the CDR3: TGCGCCAGCAGCCCTTCGACGGGCGAGCAGTACTTC. The encoded protein is CASSPSTGEQYF.